Shown below are 18 T cell receptor beta chains from a single sample sequenced in a study of OX40 agonist ivuxolimab in advanced cancers. This table comes from immunoSEQ multiplex PCR, and its TCRdb copy is limited to in-frame clones, with some not included. This repertoire shows about 98,000 clones, around 88% found once; its top ten account for approximately 0.54%. Sequenced here: CD4+ or CD8+ T cells sorted from blood, sampled in a trial of the OX40 agonist ivuxolimab. The source is an adult with an advanced solid tumor such as melanoma, head and neck, liver or kidney cancer.

This chain links TRBV9 with TRBJ1-2, with 9 bases that match TRBD1. Trimming took 3 bases from V and 7 from J; bases not matched to a gene: 7. The CDR3 length is 14 residues. Germline CDR1 SGDLS, CDR2 YYNGEE. CDR3 nucleotides: TGTGCCAGCAGCGACTCCGGGACAGGGATTGGCTACACCTTC. Encoded protein: CASSDSGTGIGYTF.

The chain has TRBV7-9 and TRBJ2-1; 7 positions agree with TRBD2. This CDR3 comprises 15 residues. Germline CDR1 is SEHNR and CDR2 is FQNEAQ (reference sequence). V trimming: 7 bases; J trimming: 7 bases; junction bases outside the gene matches: 13. The CDR3 region has the DNA TGTGCCAGCACCAAACTGGGGGGGGATGGGAATGAGCAGTTCTTC. Translation gives CASTKLGGDGNEQFF.

This chain uses TRBV9 with TRBJ2-3; either TRBD1 or TRBD2 may supply D (5 bases each). The CDR3 has 14 residues. The ends were cut back, 4 bases at V and 3 bases at J, with 12 bases in the middle. Germline CDR1 SGDLS, CDR2 YYNGEE. DNA for the CDR3: TGTGCCAGCAGCAACTTGGGGGTAACAGATACGCAGTATTTT. This encodes CASSNLGVTDTQYF.

The J gene is TRBJ1-1, the V gene TRBV5-1, with D unresolved. CDR1 and CDR2 from the germline V gene are SGHRS and YFSETQ. The CDR3 runs 13 residues. V lost 4 bases to trimming and J lost 4 bases, with 11 bases between them. The CDR3 here is CASSVEGGTEAFF. The DNA for the CDR3 is TGCGCCAGCAGCGTGGAAGGAGGCACTGAAGCTTTCTTT.

J is TRBJ1-1 and V is TRBV6-1; no clear D. Germline loops: CDR1 MNHNS, CDR2 SASEGT. The V and J ends lost 3 bases and 5 bases respectively, with 7 bases between them. CDR3 length equals 12 residues. CDR3 sequence reads: CASSDPGTEAFF. The DNA of the CDR3 is TGTGCCAGCAGTGATCCTGGGACTGAAGCTTTCTTT.

The chain joins TRBV6-6 to TRBJ2-1; perhaps TRBD1 as D (6 bases). The V end lost 8 bases, the J end lost 4 bases, and 21 bases lay between the germline ends. Germline V gene lookup returns CDR1 MNHNY and CDR2 SVGAGI (reference sequence). This CDR3 comprises 16 residues. The CDR3 coding sequence is TGTGCCAGCGGGCACCCACCCGGGACAAAATACAATGAGCAGTTCTTC. Its protein product is CASGHPPGTKYNEQFF.

V is TRBV7-9 and J is TRBJ1-2; maybe TRBD1 (5 bases). The ends were cut back, 1 base at V and 7 bases at J, with 13 bases in the middle. The CDR3 is 14 amino acids. CDR1 SEHNR and CDR2 FQNEAQ come from the germline V gene (reference sequence). In DNA, the CDR3 is TGTGCCAGCAGCTTAGTAGCAGGGCAAGGTGGCTACACCTTC. Protein sequence: CASSLVAGQGGYTF. Supplemented by reference TRBV7-9 and TRBJ1-2, the full variable domain reads DTGVSQNPRHKITKRGQNVTFRCDPISEHNRLYWYRQTLGQGPEFLTYFQNEAQLEKSRLLSDRFSAERPKGSFSTLEIQRTEQGDSAMYLCASSLVAGQGGYTFGSGTRLTVV.

V is TRBV10-2 and J is TRBJ2-1; 8 positions agree with TRBD2. This CDR3 contains 15 residues. The V segment lost 7 bases and the J segment 0 bases; nucleotides outside the gene matches: 5. CDR1 is WSHSY and CDR2 is SAAADI in the germline V gene. The CDR3 DNA sequence: TGCGCCAGCACCGGCGGGGGGAGCTCCTACAATGAGCAGTTCTTC. Amino acid sequence: CASTGGGSSYNEQFF.

The rearrangement joins TRBV7-9 to TRBJ1-3; D call uncertain. The V gene lost 2 bases and the J gene lost 8 bases, with 19 bases spanning the gap. CDR1 is SEHNR and CDR2 is FQNEAQ in the germline V gene (reference sequence). This CDR3 has 16 amino acids. This CDR3 is CASSLNLAKPQDTIYF. The CDR3 bases are TGTGCCAGCAGCTTAAATTTGGCAAAGCCGCAAGACACCATATATTTT.

V is TRBV5-1 and J is TRBJ1-1, with a possible D match to TRBD1 (5 bases). Trimming cost V 0 bases and J 7 bases, with 16 bases left between them. The CDR3 is made up of 15 amino acids. Germline CDR1 SGHRS, CDR2 YFSETQ. The CDR3 DNA follows: TGCGCCAGCAGCTTGGCCGGGCAGGGTGAGGGTGAAGCTTTCTTT. Encoded protein: CASSLAGQGEGEAFF.

This chain uses TRBV4-3 with TRBJ1-5; tentatively, D is TRBD1 (6 bases). This CDR3 is 17 amino acids long. Per germline, CDR1 LGHNA and CDR2 YSLEER. Trimming took 0 bases from V and 3 from J, leaving 15 bases between them. DNA of the CDR3: TGCGCCAGCAGCCAAGAGTGGTCGCAGGGGATCAATCAGCCCCAGCATTTT. This gives the protein CASSQEWSQGINQPQHF.

J is TRBJ2-1 and V is TRBV9; 10 positions agree with TRBD1. V shed 4 bases, J shed 3 bases, and the junction held 10 bases outside the gene matches. CDR1 is SGDLS and CDR2 is YYNGEE in the germline V gene. The CDR3 contains 17 residues. The CDR3 sequence: CASSLVPGQGHYNEQFF. The CDR3 DNA is TGTGCCAGCAGCCTAGTTCCGGGACAGGGGCACTACAATGAGCAGTTCTTC.

Only one count was recorded for this clone. The chain joins TRBV6-5 to TRBJ2-7; 8 nucleotides line up with TRBD1. This CDR3 region has 12 residues. Germline CDR1 and CDR2: MNHEY and SVGAGI. V lost 6 bases and J lost 5; bases outside the gene matches: 3. The CDR3: CASRDRAHEQYF. CDR3 sequence (DNA): TGTGCCAGCAGGGACAGGGCCCACGAGCAGTACTTC.

The gene calls are TRBV10-1 and TRBJ2-5; D remains unclear. Germline V gene sequence: CDR1 WNHNN, CDR2 SYGVQD (reference sequence). With 5 bases removed from V and 2 bases from J, the gap between germline ends came to 9 bases. The CDR3 is 13 residues long. The CDR3 DNA is TGCGCCAGCAGTAGGACCCGACAAGAGACCCAGTACTTC. Translated, it gives CASSRTRQETQYF.

The CDR3 loop is CASKQGLAGVDEQYF. In nucleotides, the CDR3 is TGCGCCAGCAAACAAGGACTAGCGGGGGTCGACGAGCAGTACTTC. The chain links TRBV5-1 to TRBJ2-7, with 13 bases that match TRBD2. Germline-derived CDR1 and CDR2 are SGHRS and YFSETQ. The CDR3 has 15 amino acids. With 6 bases clipped from V and 5 bases from J, the junction kept 8 bases outside the gene matches.

This clone was seen just once. This chain connects TRBV29-1 to TRBJ1-2; D unresolved. This CDR3 has 13 amino acids. V dropped 4 bases and J dropped 3 bases, with 12 bases sitting between them. Germline V gives CDR1 SQVTM, CDR2 ANQGSEA. The CDR3 sequence is CSVGGTVDYGYTF. The CDR3 DNA reads TGCAGCGTTGGGGGTACGGTAGACTATGGCTACACCTTC.

The CDR3, as DNA: TGCGCCAGCAGCTTGGAGGGGGACAGGGGAAACACCATATATTTT. Translating gives CASSLEGDRGNTIYF. The chain uses TRBV5-1 and TRBJ1-3; 8 nucleotides match TRBD1. The CDR3 length is 15 residues. V trimming: 0 bases; J trimming: 4 bases; junction bases outside the gene matches: 3. Germline assignment: CDR1 SGHRS and CDR2 YFSETQ.

The rearrangement uses TRBV19 and TRBJ1-1; D gene ambiguous. Trimming cost V 0 bases and J 2 bases, with 4 bases left between them. The CDR3 length is 13 residues. Germline V gene lookup returns CDR1 LNHDA and CDR2 SQIVND (reference sequence). The CDR3 DNA reads TGTGCCAGTAGTATAGACGGCAACACTGAAGCTTTCTTT. It encodes CASSIDGNTEAFF.